The present entry profiles one T cell receptor (beta chain) with its context. The antigen it recognizes is unknown. Base qualities are not recorded, but no much larger clone differs from it by a single base. This entry belongs to a study of blood T cell repertoires in COVID-19 (dated by TCRdb to 2020 to 2022). In terms of the full investigation: The collaborator samples originated in the United States, Italy and Spain and spanned the acute and convalescent phases of COVID-19. The prospective study material was composed of cDNA or gDNA derived from T cells, B-cell-depleted T cells, or PBMCs. Deeply sampled blood TCRbeta repertoires from subjects exposed to, actively infected with, or recovered from COVID-19 were included in the dataset. The repertoires were made available in a free public database intended to serve as a resource for research on the immune response to SARS-CoV-2. Samples were obtained from the ongoing ImmuneRACE study (first 160 participants) and from 1,254 subjects provided by 6 global collaborators. The sample metadata nearly always contained a de-identified subject ID, COVID-19 status, age in years and sex. Where available, HLA class I and class II types were obtained from metadata supplied by the sample provider rather than from assay-based typing. Broad study findings and their caveats: How much clinical and demographic metadata was included differed by source and by participant, and the metadata was provided uncurated.

From the cysteine up to the phenylalanine, the CDR3 has a length of 13 residues. Solely the CDR3 DNA is kept, with 39 bases framed from the first base. Trimming takes 2 bases from V and 10 bases from J, and the germline ends sit 12 bases apart. The germline V gene encodes CDR1 MNHEY and CDR2 SMNVEV (reference sequence). One collaborating source in Seattle enrolled patients while the patients were actively infected and followed the patients over time throughout the course of disease. The collaborating institutions used their own protocols to collect whole blood in K2EDTA tubes. For TCRbeta analysis, collaborators shipped samples in one of three forms: frozen whole blood, isolated PBMCs, or DNA extracted from either of those sample types. TCRbeta CDR3 regions were amplified from genomic DNA using the immunoSEQ Assay, a bias-controlled multiplex PCR. Per the authors' processing: Within the assay, amplification of reference gene primers was used to estimate how many nucleated cells each sample contained. To quantify the absolute abundance of each unique TCRbeta CDR3 rearrangement, sequence reads were collapsed and filtered. For each sample, productive Simpson clonality was calculated as the square root of Simpson's diversity index across productive rearrangements. TCRdb took this table from immuneACCESS and kept in-frame rearrangements with V and J called. Such tables lack part of the clones; where checked against another copy, unresolved V genes explain under half of the gap, and the rest is unexplained. That table is the source of V, J and clone size, and D and trimming were worked out from the DNA. The sample records roughly 570,000 clones, approximately 91% of which are singletons. The ten largest clonotypes hold roughly 8.3% of the sample.

The V gene is TRBV27 and the J gene is TRBJ2-1; D gene: possibly TRBD2, on 6 matching bases. Sequenced input: peripheral blood. This receptor was taken from a woman in her fifties or sixties with COVID-19, enrolled during active disease. The DNA sequence is as follows: TGTGCCAGCAGTTTAAGGGGAAGCGGGGAGCAGTTCTTC. Its coded protein is CASSLRGSGEQFF.